Listed below are T cell receptor beta chains from one sample, sequenced in a study of blood T cell repertoires in COVID-19. Assay used: immunoSEQ multiplex PCR; TCRdb lists only in-frame clones, some missing. The sample shows 250,000 or so clones, around nine tenths of them seen only once. The source material was PBMCs or T cells enriched from blood (not recorded which). These TCRs come from a middle-aged woman who had been exposed to COVID-19. Each CDR3 is given with its conserved first and last residue. A D gene is named only where the DNA matches it firmly. Only some rows state a clone size, as once, few, many or a class for expanded clones.

D	size	V	J	DNA	CDR3
TRBD1	once	TRBV6-5	TRBJ2-7	TGTGCCAGCAGTCAGGACAGGATCTCCTACGAGCAGTACTTC	CASSQDRISYEQYF
TRBD1	NA	TRBV19	TRBJ1-2	TGTGCCAGTAGTATCGGGTATGGGACAGACCACTATGGCTACACCTTC	CASSIGYGTDHYGYTF
TRBD1	NA	TRBV4-3	TRBJ2-7	TGCGCCAGCAGCCAAGATGGAGCAGGGGGATGGAGAGAGCAGTACTTC	CASSQDGAGGWREQYF
NA	NA	TRBV29-1	TRBJ1-5	TGCAGCGTATCGGGAGGGTTGGGTCAGCCCCAGCATTTT	CSVSGGLGQPQHF
TRBD2	NA	TRBV4-1	TRBJ2-5	TGCGCCAGCAGCCAAGATTTTACAGTTCGGGGCGGGGGAGAGACCCAGTACTTC	CASSQDFTVRGGGETQYF
NA	NA	TRBV6-1	TRBJ1-3	TGTGCCAGCAGTGATAAAGAGTCACCTCGAAACACCATATATTTT	CASSDKESPRNTIYF
TRBD2	NA	TRBV3-1/TRBV3-2	TRBJ2-3	TGTGCCAGCAGCCAAGACCCAGCGGGGGGCTCAAGGGTAGATACGCAGTATTTT	CASSQDPAGGSRVDTQYF
NA	NA	TRBV5-1	TRBJ1-1	TGTGCCAGCAGCTTGGGAACAGGAACAGGCGAAGCTTTCTTT	CASSLGTGTGEAFF
NA	NA	TRBV12-3/TRBV12-4	TRBJ1-1	TGTGCCAGCAGTTTATATACGGGCACTGAAGCTTTCTTT	CASSLYTGTEAFF
NA	NA	TRBV5-1	TRBJ1-1	TGTGCCAGCAGCTTGTGGGGACAGAACACTGAAGCTTTCTTT	CASSLWGQNTEAFF
TRBD2	NA	TRBV6-5	TRBJ2-5	TGTGCCAGCAGGGGGGTAGCGGGAGGCCCCGAGACCCAGTACTTC	CASRGVAGGPETQYF
NA	once	TRBV30	TRBJ2-1	TGTGCCTGGACCGTCCGTAATGAGCAGTTCTTC	CAWTVRNEQFF
NA	NA	TRBV5-4	TRBJ1-1	TGTGCCAGCAGCTTGATTGGGGGCATGAACACTGAAGCTTTCTTT	CASSLIGGMNTEAFF
NA	NA	TRBV9	TRBJ2-5	TGTGCCAGCAGCGTAGAGGCGGGACAGAAAGAGACCCAGTACTTC	CASSVEAGQKETQYF
NA	once	TRBV20-1	TRBJ2-1	TGCAGTGCTCCCCAGGGTTATGAGCAGTTCTTC	CSAPQGYEQFF
NA	NA	TRBV5-5	TRBJ2-1	TGTGCCAGCAGCTTGTCGACAAATGAGCAGTTCTTC	CASSLSTNEQFF
TRBD1	NA	TRBV6-5	TRBJ1-2	TGTGCCAGCAGCTCCGGGACAGCATCTAACTATGGCTACACCTTC	CASSSGTASNYGYTF
NA	NA	TRBV9	TRBJ1-3	TGTGCCAGCAGCCCAAGCAGGGCGGGGGCTGGAAACACCATATATTTT	CASSPSRAGAGNTIYF